The entry below gives a single T cell receptor beta chain sequence along with its context. The germline V gene has CDR1 SGHDT and CDR2 YYEEEE. The V end was cut by 0 bases, the J end by 2 bases, with 12 bases between. CDR3 length: 17 residues. This sample is part of a study of blood T cell repertoires in COVID-19. Study at large: Specimens from acute and convalescent COVID-19 originated in the United States, Italy and Spain. PBMCs, B-cell-depleted T cells, or T cells were the source of the cDNA or gDNA that made up the material.

How the authors handled the data: For nucleated cells, counts were estimated from reference gene primer amplification. Sequenced by immunoSEQ multiplex PCR; TCRdb stores in-frame clones only, minus some. That table is the source of V, J and clone size, and D and trimming were worked out from the DNA. Of 200,000 or so clones listed, about 80% are singletons. Participants had their cohort set by participant-reported clinical history. The rearrangement uses TRBV5-6 and TRBJ1-6; TRBD1 might be the D (5 bases). The sequenced sample consisted of PBMCs or T cells enriched from blood (not recorded which). The source of this sequence is a man aged 40-50 years who had recovered from COVID-19. CDR3 residues: CASSLGFDSPYNSPLHF. The CDR3 nucleotides are TGTGCCAGCAGCTTGGGCTTTGACAGTCCCTATAATTCACCCCTCCACTTT.